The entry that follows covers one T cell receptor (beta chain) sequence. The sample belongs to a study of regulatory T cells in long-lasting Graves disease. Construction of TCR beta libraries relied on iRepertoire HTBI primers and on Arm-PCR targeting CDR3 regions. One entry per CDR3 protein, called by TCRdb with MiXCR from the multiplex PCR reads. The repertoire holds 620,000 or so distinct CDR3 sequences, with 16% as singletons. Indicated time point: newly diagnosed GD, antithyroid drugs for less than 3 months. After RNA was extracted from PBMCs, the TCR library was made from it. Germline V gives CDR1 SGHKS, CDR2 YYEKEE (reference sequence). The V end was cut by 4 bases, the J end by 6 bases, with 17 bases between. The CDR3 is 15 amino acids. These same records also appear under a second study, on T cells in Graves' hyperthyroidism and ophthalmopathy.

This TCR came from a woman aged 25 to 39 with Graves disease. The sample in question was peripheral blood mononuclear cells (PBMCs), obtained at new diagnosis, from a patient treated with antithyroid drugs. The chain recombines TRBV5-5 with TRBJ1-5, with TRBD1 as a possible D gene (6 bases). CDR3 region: CASSQGAGAGQPQHF. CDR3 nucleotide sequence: TGTGCCAGCAGCCAAGGCGCAGGGGCGGGTCAGCCCCAGCATTTT.